The subject of this entry is one TCR beta chain. This entry comes from a study of control samples from healthy donors and cancer patients. The protocol was immunoSEQ multiplex PCR, while the TCRdb copy is restricted to in-frame clones and leaves out a portion. The sample carries 90,000 to 100,000 clones, roughly 83% recorded once. The CDR3 is 16 residues long. V gave up 8 bases and J gave up 4 bases, with 22 bases separating them. Per the germline V gene, CDR1 is LNHDA and CDR2 is SQIVND (reference sequence). This clonotype was sampled from a woman aged 25 to 39 in good health. Sequencing was carried out using blood. The genes are TRBV19 and TRBJ2-3; TRBD1 might be the D (6 bases). The CDR3 region is CASVVQGHPAPDTQYF. CDR3 nucleotides: TGTGCCAGTGTCGTCCAGGGACACCCGGCTCCAGATACGCAGTATTTT. Supplemented by reference TRBV19 and TRBJ2-3, the full variable domain reads DGGITQSPKYLFRKEGQNVTLSCEQNLNHDAMYWYRQDPGQGLRLIYYSQIVNDFQKGDIAEGYSVSREKKESFPLTVTSAQKNPTAFYLCASVVQGHPAPDTQYFGPGTRLTVL.